The clone carrying this T cell receptor (beta chain) has more than one count but fewer than ten. This sample was included in a study of T-cell memory formation after mild COVID-19. For the study at large: For the most part, TCR clusters were specific to one donor.

V lost 3 bases and J lost 0, with 9 bases in between. CDR1 is SGHTA, CDR2 FQGNSA, per germline. The CDR3 length is 15 residues. A single record per CDR3 protein comes from TCRdb applying MiXCR to the 5' RACE reads. The table has more than 150,000 distinct CDR3 sequences, around 20% seen once. This sequence was found in a man aged 18 to 30 who had mild COVID-19 (a few samples of this study predate the infection). Cell type and time point are not known. This chain uses TRBV7-2 with TRBJ2-1; a weak D match, TRBD2 (5 bases). The sequencing input was PBMCs or a T cell subset sorted from them (not recorded which). CDR3 protein: CASSFQRSSYNEQFF. Here the CDR3 DNA reads TGTGCCAGCAGCTTCCAGCGGAGCTCCTACAATGAGCAGTTCTTC.